These 18 T cell receptor beta chains share one sample of origin, sequenced in a study of monozygotic twins with inflammatory bowel disease. No DNA is given; TCRdb re-called the 5' RACE reads and lists each CDR3 protein once. The specimen's table records approximately 200,000 distinct CDR3 sequences. The sequenced material came from blood. All receptors come from a human donor with ulcerative colitis or Crohn's disease, or a healthy co-twin of an affected twin (not recorded which).

This chain joins TRBV28 and TRBJ1-6. CDR3 length equals 17 residues. CDR1 is MDHEN and CDR2 is SYDVKM in the germline V gene. The CDR3 protein is CASSRLDSPDGASPLHF.

This rearrangement joins TRBV9 to TRBJ1-1. Per germline, CDR1 SGDLS and CDR2 YYNGEE. The CDR3 length is 16 residues. The CDR3 reads CASSRGTSQANTEAFF.

This chain connects TRBV5-1 to TRBJ2-1; without DNA, the TCRdb call of TRBD2 cannot be checked. Germline V gives CDR1 SGHRS, CDR2 YFSETQ. This CDR3 has 16 amino acids. CDR3 residues: CASSLGTAGGTNEQFF.

J is TRBJ1-2 and V is TRBV7-2; TCRdb proposes TRBD1, but this gene call is untestable without DNA. The CDR3 length is 14 residues. Germline V gene data show CDR1 as SGHTA and CDR2 as FQGNSA. The CDR3 is CASSLERGHYGYTF.

The chain combines TRBV2 with TRBJ1-1; TCRdb picks TRBD1, but there is no DNA to check that call. There are 12 residues in the CDR3. CDR1 is SNHLY, CDR2 FYNNEI, per germline. CDR3 sequence: CASSEGEWRAFF.

The chain has TRBV2 and TRBJ1-1. This CDR3 is 13 amino acids long. CDR1 is SNHLY, CDR2 FYNNEI, per germline. The CDR3 loop reads CASSEEQDTEAFF.

The J gene is TRBJ2-5, the V gene TRBV10-1; TCRdb lists TRBD1, though no DNA is available to test this call. The CDR3 is 15 amino acids. CDR1 WNHNN and CDR2 SYGVQD come from the germline V gene (reference sequence). CDR3 amino acids: CASSEQKQGPGTQYF.

The J gene is TRBJ1-2, the V gene TRBV7-9. Germline CDR1 is SEHNR and CDR2 is FQNEAQ (reference sequence). The CDR3 is 14 residues long. This CDR3 is CASSLAVGNYGYTF.

This chain links TRBV5-1 with TRBJ2-1; there is no DNA to check the TCRdb D call of TRBD1. The CDR3 is 17 residues long. In germline, CDR1 is SGHRS, CDR2 YFSETQ. CDR3 region: CASSLALGQGIDNEQFF.

The V call is TRBV18, the J call TRBJ2-3; TCRdb's D call of TRBD1 is untestable without DNA. The CDR3 consists of 13 residues. Germline V gene lookup returns CDR1 KGHSH and CDR2 LQKENI. CDR3 in amino acids: CASSMTGPDTQYF. Full variable domain (rest looked up from reference TRBV18 and TRBJ2-3): NAGVMQNPRHLVRRRGQEARLRCSPMKGHSHVYWYRQLPEEGLKFMVYLQKENIIDESGMPKERFSAEFPKEGPSILRIQQVVRGDSAAYFCASSMTGPDTQYFGPGTRLTVL.

V is TRBV12-3 or TRBV12-4 and J is TRBJ2-7. The CDR3 runs to 15 residues. The chain's CDR3 is CASSSKYGSSYEQYF.

V and J are TRBV10-3 and TRBJ1-6. This CDR3 comprises 16 residues. Germline CDR1 and CDR2: ENHRY and SYGVKD. The CDR3 sequence: CAISSTSDPSRSPLHF.

The rearrangement joins TRBV12-5 to TRBJ1-1. CDR1 and CDR2 from the germline V gene are LGHNT and FRNRAP. The CDR3 is 11 amino acids. The CDR3 region is CASGLGREAFF.

The chain has TRBV7-9 and TRBJ1-4; TCRdb's D gene call, TRBD1, goes unchecked for lack of DNA. Looked up from germline, CDR1 is SEHNR and CDR2 is FQNEAQ (reference sequence). The CDR3 contains 15 residues. CDR3 loop: CASSPGSSTNEKLFF.

The chain carries TRBV19 and TRBJ1-5. The CDR3 runs to 14 residues. Germline-derived CDR1 and CDR2 are LNHDA and SQIVND (reference sequence). The CDR3 region is CASSNSNSNQPQHF.

The chain combines TRBV12-5 with TRBJ2-1; TCRdb returns TRBD1, unconfirmable since there is no DNA. Germline CDR1 LGHNT, CDR2 FRNRAP. The CDR3 has 16 amino acids. This chain's CDR3 is CASGSSTPATYNEQFF. Supplemented by reference TRBV12-5 and TRBJ2-1, the full variable domain reads DARVTQTPRHKVTEMGQEVTMRCQPILGHNTVFWYRQTMMQGLELLAYFRNRAPLDDSGMPKDRFSAEMPDATLATLKIQPSEPRDSAVYFCASGSSTPATYNEQFFGPGTRLTVL.

The chain recombines TRBV5-1 with TRBJ2-1; checking the TCRdb D call of TRBD2 is not possible without DNA. The CDR3 consists of 15 residues. From germline, CDR1 is SGHRS and CDR2 YFSETQ. The CDR3 reads CASSPSGDSYNEQFF.

The chain recombines TRBV29-1 with TRBJ1-2; the TCRdb call, TRBD1, lacks DNA for checking. Per germline, CDR1 SQVTM and CDR2 ANQGSEA. This CDR3 has 12 residues. The chain's CDR3 is CSVAGQSGGYTF.